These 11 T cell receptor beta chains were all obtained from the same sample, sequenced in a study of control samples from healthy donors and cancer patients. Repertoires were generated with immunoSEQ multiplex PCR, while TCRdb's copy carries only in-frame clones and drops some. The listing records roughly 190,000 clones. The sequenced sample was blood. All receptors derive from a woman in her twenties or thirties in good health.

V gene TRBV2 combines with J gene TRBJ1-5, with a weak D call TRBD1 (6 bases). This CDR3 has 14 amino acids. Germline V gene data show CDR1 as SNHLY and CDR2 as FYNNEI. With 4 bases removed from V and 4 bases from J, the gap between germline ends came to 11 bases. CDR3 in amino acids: CASSGRTANQPQHF. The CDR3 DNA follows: TGTGCCAGCAGTGGACGGACAGCGAATCAGCCCCAGCATTTT.

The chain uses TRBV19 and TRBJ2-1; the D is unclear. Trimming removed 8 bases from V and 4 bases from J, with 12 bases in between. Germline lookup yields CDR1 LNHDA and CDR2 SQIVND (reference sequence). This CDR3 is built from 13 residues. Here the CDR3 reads CASSPQEYNEQFF. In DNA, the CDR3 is TGTGCCAGTTCTCCCCAGGAATACAATGAGCAGTTCTTC.

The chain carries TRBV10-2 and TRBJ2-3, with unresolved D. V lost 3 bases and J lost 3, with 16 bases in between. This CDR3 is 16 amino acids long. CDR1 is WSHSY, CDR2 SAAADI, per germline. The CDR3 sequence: CASSEPVRRRTDTQYF. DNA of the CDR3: TGCGCCAGCAGTGAACCGGTCCGTAGGCGGACAGATACGCAGTATTTT.

CDR3 residues: CASSAYKNTEAFF. The CDR3 nucleotides are TGTGCCAGCAGTGCATACAAGAACACTGAAGCTTTCTTT. The chain has TRBV27 and TRBJ1-1; D is unclear. Trimming removed 5 bases from V and 1 base from J, with 8 bases in between. Germline V gene sequence: CDR1 MNHEY, CDR2 SMNVEV (reference sequence). CDR3 size: 13 residues.

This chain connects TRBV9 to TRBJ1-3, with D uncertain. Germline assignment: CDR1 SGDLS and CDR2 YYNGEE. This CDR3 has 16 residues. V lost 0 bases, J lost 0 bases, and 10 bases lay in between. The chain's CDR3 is CASSVVGPNSGNTIYF. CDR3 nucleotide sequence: TGTGCCAGCAGCGTAGTCGGGCCAAACTCTGGAAACACCATATATTTT.

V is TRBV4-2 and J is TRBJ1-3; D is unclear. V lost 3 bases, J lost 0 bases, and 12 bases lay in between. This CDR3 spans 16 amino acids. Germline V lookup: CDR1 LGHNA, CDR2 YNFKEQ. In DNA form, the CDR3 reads TGTGCCAGCAGCCACCGGGAATCCAACTCTGGAAACACCATATATTTT. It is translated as CASSHRESNSGNTIYF.

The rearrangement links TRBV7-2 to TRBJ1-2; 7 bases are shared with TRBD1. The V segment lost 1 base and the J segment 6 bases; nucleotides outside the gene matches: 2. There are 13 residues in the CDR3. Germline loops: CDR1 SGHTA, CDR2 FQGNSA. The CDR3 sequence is CASSLGTGDGYTF. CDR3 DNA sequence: TGTGCCAGCAGCTTAGGGACAGGAGATGGCTACACCTTC.

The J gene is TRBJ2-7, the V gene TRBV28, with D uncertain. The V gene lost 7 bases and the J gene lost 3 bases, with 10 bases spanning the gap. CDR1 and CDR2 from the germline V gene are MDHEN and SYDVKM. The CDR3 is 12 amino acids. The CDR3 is CASISPSYEQYF. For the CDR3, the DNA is TGTGCCAGCATTTCCCCAAGCTACGAGCAGTACTTC.

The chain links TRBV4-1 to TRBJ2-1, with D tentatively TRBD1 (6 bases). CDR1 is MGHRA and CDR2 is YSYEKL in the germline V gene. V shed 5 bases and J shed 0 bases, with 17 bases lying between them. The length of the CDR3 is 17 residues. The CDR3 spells CASSATNRESSYNEQFF. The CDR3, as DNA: TGCGCCAGCAGCGCTACAAACAGGGAAAGCTCCTACAATGAGCAGTTCTTC.

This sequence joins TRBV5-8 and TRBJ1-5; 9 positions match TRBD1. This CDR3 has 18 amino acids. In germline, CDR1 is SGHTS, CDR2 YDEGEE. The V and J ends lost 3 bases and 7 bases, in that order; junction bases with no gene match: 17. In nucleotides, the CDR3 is TGTGCCAGCAGCTCTTTGGCCGTGACCGGGACAGGGAAACAGCCCCAGCATTTT. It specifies CASSSLAVTGTGKQPQHF.

The CDR3, as DNA: TGTGCCAGCGGGTCGGGCACAGCGGGCTTCACTGAAGCTTTCTTT. This sequence encodes CASGSGTAGFTEAFF. The rearrangement links TRBV6-5 to TRBJ1-1; D call uncertain. V was clipped by 8 bases and J by 4 bases, with 20 bases between them. Germline assignment: CDR1 MNHEY and CDR2 SVGAGI. CDR3 length: 15 residues.